The clone carrying this T cell receptor (beta chain) was detected ten times or more. Its target is unknown. The data belong to a study of spatial heterogeneity in lung cancer. The time point: sample taken at primary tumor resection. A single record per CDR3 protein comes from TCRdb applying MiXCR to the 5' RACE reads. The data contain some 100,000 distinct CDR3 sequences, 4.4% of them singletons. Broader study findings: Expanded alpha and beta TCR counts within tumors tracked tumor mutation counts.

V was clipped by 3 bases and J by 6 bases, with 8 bases between them. This CDR3 spans 13 amino acids. V usage is TRBV12-3 or TRBV12-4 and J usage is TRBJ2-2; D gene uncertain. The sample here was lung tumor tissue, taken at surgery. The receptor's source is a male donor with early-stage non-small cell lung cancer. For the CDR3, the DNA is TGTGCCAGCAGTTTCCCCCCGGCCGGGGAGCTGTTTTTT. It specifies CASSFPPAGELFF.